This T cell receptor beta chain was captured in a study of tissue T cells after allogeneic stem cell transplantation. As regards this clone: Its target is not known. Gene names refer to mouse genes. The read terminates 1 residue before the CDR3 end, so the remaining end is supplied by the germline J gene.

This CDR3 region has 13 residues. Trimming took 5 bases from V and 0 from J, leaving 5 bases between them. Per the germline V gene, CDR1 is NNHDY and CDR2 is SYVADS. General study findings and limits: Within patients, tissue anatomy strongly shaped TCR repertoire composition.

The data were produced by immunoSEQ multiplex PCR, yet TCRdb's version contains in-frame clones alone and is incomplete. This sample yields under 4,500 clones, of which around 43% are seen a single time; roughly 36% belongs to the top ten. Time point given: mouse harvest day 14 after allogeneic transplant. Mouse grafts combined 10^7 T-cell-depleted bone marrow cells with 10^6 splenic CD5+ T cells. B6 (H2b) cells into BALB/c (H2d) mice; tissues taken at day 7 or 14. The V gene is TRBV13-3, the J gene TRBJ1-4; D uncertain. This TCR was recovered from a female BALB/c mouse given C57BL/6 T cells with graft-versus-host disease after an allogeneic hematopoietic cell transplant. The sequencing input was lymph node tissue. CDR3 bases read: TGTGCCAGCAGGGGAATTTCCAACGAAAGATTATTT. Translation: CASRGISNERLF. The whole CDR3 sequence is CASRGISNERLFF.